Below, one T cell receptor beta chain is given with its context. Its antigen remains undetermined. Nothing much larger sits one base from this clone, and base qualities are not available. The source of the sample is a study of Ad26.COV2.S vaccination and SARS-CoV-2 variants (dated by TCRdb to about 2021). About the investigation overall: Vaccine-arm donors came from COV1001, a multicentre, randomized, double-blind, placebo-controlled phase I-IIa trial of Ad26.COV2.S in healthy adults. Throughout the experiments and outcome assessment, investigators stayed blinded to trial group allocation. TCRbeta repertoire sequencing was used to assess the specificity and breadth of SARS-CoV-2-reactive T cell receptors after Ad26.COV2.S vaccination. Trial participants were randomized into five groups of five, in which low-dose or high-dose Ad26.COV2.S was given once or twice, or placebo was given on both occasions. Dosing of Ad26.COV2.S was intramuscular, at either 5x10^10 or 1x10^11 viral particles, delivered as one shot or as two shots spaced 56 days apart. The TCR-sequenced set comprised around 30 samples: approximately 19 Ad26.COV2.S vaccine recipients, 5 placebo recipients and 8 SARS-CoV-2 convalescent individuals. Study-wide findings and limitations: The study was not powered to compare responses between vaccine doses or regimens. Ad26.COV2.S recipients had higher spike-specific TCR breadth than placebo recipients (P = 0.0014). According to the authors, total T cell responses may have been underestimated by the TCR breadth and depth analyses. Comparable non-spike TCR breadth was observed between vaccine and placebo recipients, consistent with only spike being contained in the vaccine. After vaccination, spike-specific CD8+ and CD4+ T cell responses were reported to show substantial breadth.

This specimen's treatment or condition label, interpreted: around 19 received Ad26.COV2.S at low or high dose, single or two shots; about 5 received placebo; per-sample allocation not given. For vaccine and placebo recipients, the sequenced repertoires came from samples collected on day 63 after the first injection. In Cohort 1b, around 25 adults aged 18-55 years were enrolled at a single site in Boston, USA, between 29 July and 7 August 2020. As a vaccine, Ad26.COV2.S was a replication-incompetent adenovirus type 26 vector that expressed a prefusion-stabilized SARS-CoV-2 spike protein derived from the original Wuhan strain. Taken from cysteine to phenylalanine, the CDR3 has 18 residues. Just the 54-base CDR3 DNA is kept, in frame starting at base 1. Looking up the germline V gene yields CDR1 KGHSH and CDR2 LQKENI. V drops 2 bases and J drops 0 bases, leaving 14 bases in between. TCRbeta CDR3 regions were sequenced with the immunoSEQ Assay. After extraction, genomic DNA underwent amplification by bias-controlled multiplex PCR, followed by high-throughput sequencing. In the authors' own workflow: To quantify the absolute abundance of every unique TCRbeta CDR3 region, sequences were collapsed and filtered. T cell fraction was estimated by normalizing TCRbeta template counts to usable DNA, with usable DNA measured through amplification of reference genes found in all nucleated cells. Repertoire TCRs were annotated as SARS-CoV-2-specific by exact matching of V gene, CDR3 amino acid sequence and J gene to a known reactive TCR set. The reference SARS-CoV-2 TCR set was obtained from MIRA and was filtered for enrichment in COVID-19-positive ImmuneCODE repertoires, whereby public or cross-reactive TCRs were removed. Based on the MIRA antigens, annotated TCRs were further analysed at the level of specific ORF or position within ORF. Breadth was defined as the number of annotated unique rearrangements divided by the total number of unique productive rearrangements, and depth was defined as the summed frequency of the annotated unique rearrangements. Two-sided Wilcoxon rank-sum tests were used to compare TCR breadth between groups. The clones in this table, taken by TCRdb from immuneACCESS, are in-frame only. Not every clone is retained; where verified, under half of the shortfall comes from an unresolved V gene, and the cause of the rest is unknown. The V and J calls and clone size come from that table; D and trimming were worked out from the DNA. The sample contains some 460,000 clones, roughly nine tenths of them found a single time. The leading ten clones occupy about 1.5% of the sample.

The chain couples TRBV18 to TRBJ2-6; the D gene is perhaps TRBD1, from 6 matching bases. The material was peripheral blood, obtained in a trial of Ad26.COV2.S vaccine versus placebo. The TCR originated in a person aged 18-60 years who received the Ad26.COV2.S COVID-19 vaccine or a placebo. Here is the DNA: TGTGCCAGCTCACCATGGCCCCTAGGGGGCTCTGGGGCCAACGTCCTGACTTTC. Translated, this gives CASSPWPLGGSGANVLTF.